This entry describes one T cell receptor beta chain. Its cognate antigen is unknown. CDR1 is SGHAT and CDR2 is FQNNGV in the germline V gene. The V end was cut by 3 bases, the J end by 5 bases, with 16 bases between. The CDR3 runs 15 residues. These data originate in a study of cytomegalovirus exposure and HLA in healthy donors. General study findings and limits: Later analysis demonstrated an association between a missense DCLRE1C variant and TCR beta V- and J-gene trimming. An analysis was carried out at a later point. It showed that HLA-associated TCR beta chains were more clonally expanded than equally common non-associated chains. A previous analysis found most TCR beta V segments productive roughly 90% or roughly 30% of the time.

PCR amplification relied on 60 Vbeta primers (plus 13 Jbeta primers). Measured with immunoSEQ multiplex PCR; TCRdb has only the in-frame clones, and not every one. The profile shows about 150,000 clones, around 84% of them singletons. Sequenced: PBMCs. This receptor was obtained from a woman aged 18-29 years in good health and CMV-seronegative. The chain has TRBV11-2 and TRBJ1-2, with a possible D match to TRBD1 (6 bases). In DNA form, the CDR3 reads TGTGCCAGCAGCTTGACAGCGGGGGCCTCATATGGCTACACCTTC. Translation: CASSLTAGASYGYTF.